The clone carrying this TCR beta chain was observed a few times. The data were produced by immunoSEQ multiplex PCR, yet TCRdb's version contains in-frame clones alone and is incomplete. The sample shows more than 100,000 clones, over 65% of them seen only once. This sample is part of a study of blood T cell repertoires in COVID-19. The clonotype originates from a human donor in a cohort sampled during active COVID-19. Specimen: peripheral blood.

CDR3 sequence reads: CSGQDTEAFF. CDR3 in DNA: TGCAGCGGACAGGACACTGAAGCTTTCTTT. The chain employs TRBV29-1 and TRBJ1-1; a weak D match, TRBD1 (6 bases). The germline V and J ends were trimmed by 7 bases and 3 bases, with 6 bases remaining between them. There are 10 residues in the CDR3. From germline, CDR1 is SQVTM and CDR2 ANQGSEA.